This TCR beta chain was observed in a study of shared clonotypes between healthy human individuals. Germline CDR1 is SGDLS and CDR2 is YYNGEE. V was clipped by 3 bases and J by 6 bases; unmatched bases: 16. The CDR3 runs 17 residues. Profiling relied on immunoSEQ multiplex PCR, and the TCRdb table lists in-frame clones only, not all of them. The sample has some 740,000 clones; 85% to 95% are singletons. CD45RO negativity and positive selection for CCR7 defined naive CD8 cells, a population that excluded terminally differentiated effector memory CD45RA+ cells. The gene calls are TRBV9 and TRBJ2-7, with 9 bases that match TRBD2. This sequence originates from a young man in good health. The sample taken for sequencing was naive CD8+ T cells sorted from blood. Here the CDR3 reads CASSALGGGTSLGEQYF. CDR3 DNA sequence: TGTGCCAGCAGCGCTCTCGGGGGAGGGACTAGCTTGGGCGAGCAGTACTTC.